The text below deals with one T cell receptor beta chain. This clone was seen a handful of times. No antigen is known for it. There are no base qualities to consult, and no much larger clone falls within one base. The donors were healthy, HIV-negative adults with no recently reported acute infections or vaccinations. Every donor was a Caucasian adult living in Nashville, Tennessee, USA. CD4+ T cells were enriched through magnetic negative selection, after which naive cells were positively selected on CD45RA and the remaining negative fraction served as the memory subset. Blood was obtained by leukapheresis, after which PBMCs were separated by Ficoll-Histopaque density gradient centrifugation and cryopreserved in liquid nitrogen vapor phase. Purity and quantity of every magnetically sorted T cell population were checked by analytical flow cytometry. Genomic DNA was isolated from each sorted fraction and quantified by UV absorbance on a Nanodrop 2000c.

These data originate in a study of shared clonotypes between healthy human individuals (dated by TCRdb to the early 2020s). For context, the study as a whole: The cohort comprised a couple of women and three men aged 18 to 49 years. For each donor, three plates each were used for CD4 naive and CD4 memory, two plates were used for CD8 naive, and one plate was used for CD8 memory. To increase sequencing depth and limit assay-specific biases, different laboratories used diverse techniques to prepare libraries and sequence TCR repertoires. The study deeply sequenced blood TCR repertoires of five healthy adults to estimate repertoire size and the extent of clonotype sharing between individuals. Leukapheresis yielded between about 0.9 and 9.5 billion PBMCs per donor.

Overall results and qualifications from the work: Higher generation probabilities were observed for clonotypes shared by all four sorted-subset donors than for non-shared clonotypes. Even with the large sequencing depth, rarefaction of the sorted-subset datasets indicated that sequencing was incomplete. Based on pairwise subsampling, the degree of clonotype sharing among donors was expected to be affected by sequencing depth. The genetic and exposure-history diversity represented was limited by the small number of donors. Sampling was restricted to blood, and TCR repertoires in tissues likely differ from the TCR repertoires found in blood. Around 5% of naive CD4, around 4% of naive CD8, about 2.1% of memory CD4, and 0.4% of memory CD8 clonotypes were shared across several donors. Larger estimated clonotype richness was generally found for naive subsets than for memory subsets.

Using the deep immunoSEQ assay, multiplex PCR amplified TCR CDR3 regions from genomic DNA. Extracted genomic DNA from each cell subset was spread evenly across all wells of several immunoSEQ 96-well plates, with each plate serving as a replicate. For sorted subsets, each replicate PCR was loaded with 200 to 250 ng genomic DNA, equivalent to approximately 33,000 T cell genomes. Purified libraries were measured with a Qubit 3.0 fluorometer, size-checked on a Bioanalyzer 2100, and measured again with the KAPA Library Quantification kit. Each immunoSEQ 96-well plate was sequenced on its own single-read 150-cycle Illumina NextSeq 550 flow cell. The original methods were these. Because only junctional sequences without quality scores were contained in the immunoSEQ output, filtering matching that applied to full-length reads could not be performed. Sequences were annotated with PyIR, a Python wrapper for IgBLAST v1.9, using IMGT germline references to assign V/J genes and CDR3. Reads were filtered out if the reads had weak V/J assignments (E-value above 1e-6), no CDR3, stop codons, out-of-frame junctions, or ambiguous translated residues. A V3J clonotype was defined by an identical inferred V gene, J gene, and CDR3 amino acid sequence. Percentage overlap between repertoires was calculated by dividing the number of shared unique clonotypes by the size of the smaller repertoire. RTK rarefaction, the Chao1 estimator, and Recon v2.1 estimates of unobserved clonotypes were used to assess repertoire richness. OLGA was used to compute generation probabilities for all TCRbeta clonotypes that the gDNA method yielded from a handful of donors. Held by TCRdb, this immuneACCESS table contains in-frame sequences only and omits some clones. Under half of the omission traces to an unresolved V gene where checked; the cause of the rest is unknown. V and J calls and clone size come straight from that table; D and trimming were deduced from the DNA. The sample includes 1.6 million or so clones, with roughly 96% observed a single time. The ten most abundant clones make up roughly 1.2% of the sample.

The germline V gene sets CDR1 to SGDLS and CDR2 to YYNGEE. The CDR3 runs 16 amino acids, cysteine and phenylalanine included. Only CDR3 DNA remains: 48 bases, in frame from the first base. A distance of 19 bases separates the germline ends of V and J, which lose 3 bases and 6 bases respectively. The sample comprised naive CD4+ T cells sorted from blood. In the paper's terms, the cell subset or site label means: CD45RA+ positively selected. The rearrangement combines TRBV9 with TRBJ2-1; the D segment could be TRBD2, given 6 matching bases. This receptor was taken from a young man in good health. Here is the DNA: TGTGCCAGCAGCGCCCGATGGGACCTCGGGGGCAATGAGCAGTTCTTC. Its coded protein is CASSARWDLGGNEQFF.